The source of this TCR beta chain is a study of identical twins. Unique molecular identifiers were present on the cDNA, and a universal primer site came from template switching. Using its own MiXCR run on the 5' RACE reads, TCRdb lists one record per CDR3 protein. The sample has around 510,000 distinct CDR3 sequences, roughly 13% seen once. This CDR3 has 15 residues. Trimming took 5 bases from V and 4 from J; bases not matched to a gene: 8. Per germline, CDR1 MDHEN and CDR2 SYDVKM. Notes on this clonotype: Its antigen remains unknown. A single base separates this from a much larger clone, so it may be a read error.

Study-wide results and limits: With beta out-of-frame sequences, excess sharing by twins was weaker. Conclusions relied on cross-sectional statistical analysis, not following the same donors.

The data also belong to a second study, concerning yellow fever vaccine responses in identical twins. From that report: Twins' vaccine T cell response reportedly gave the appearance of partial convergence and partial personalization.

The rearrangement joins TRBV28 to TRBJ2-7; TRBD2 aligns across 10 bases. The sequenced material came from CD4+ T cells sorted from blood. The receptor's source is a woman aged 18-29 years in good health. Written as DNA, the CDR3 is TGTGCCAGCAGTACGCTAGCGGGGGCCGTATACGAGCAGTACTTC. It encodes CASSTLAGAVYEQYF. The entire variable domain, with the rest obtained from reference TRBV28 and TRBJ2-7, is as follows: DVKVTQSSRYLVKRTGEKVFLECVQDMDHENMFWYRQDPGLGLRLIYFSYDVKMKEKGDIPEGYSVSREKKERFSLILESASTNQTSMYLCASSTLAGAVYEQYFGPGTRLTVT.